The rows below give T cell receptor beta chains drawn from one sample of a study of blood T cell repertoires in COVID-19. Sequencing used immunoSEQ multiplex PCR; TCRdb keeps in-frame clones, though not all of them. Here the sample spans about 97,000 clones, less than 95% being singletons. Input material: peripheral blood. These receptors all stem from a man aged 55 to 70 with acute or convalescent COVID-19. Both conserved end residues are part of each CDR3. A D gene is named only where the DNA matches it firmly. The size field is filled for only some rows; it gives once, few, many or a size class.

TGCGCCAGCAGCCAAGCCATACAGGGGGTGAGGACTGAAGCTTTCTTT | CASSQAIQGVRTEAFF | TRBD1 | TRBJ1-1 | TRBV4-1 | NA
TGTGCCAGCAGCTCCTGGGGGCAAGGACGTTCTGCAACTAATGAAAAACTGTTTTTT | CASSSWGQGRSATNEKLFF | NA | TRBJ1-4 | TRBV7-9 | NA
TGTGCCAGCAGCCTTACAGGGGCCCCTAACACTGAAGCTTTCTTT | CASSLTGAPNTEAFF | TRBD1 | TRBJ1-1 | TRBV7-9 | NA
TGTGCCAGCAGCAGCCAGACAGGGACGAACACCGGGGAGCTGTTTTTT | CASSSQTGTNTGELFF | TRBD1 | TRBJ2-2 | TRBV11-2 | NA
TGTGCCTGGAGTCTCCAGCCGGGACAGGGGGGAACTGAAGCTTTCTTT | CAWSLQPGQGGTEAFF | TRBD1 | TRBJ1-1 | TRBV30 | NA
TGTGCCAGCAGCGCGACAGGGGGCAGAACTGAAGCTTTCTTT | CASSATGGRTEAFF | TRBD1 | TRBJ1-1 | TRBV5-4 | NA
TGTGCCAGCAGCTGGTGGACAGGACAGGGGGCCAAAAACATTCAGTACTTC | CASSWWTGQGAKNIQYF | TRBD1 | TRBJ2-4 | TRBV5-6 | NA
TGTGCCAGCAGCGTTTCTGTGGGGGCGAGGGGCTACACCTTC | CASSVSVGARGYTF | NA | TRBJ1-2 | TRBV9 | NA
TGCGCCAGCAGCTTGTCGGGACAGGGCTACGAGCAGTACTTC | CASSLSGQGYEQYF | TRBD1 | TRBJ2-7 | TRBV5-1 | NA
TGTGCCAGCTCAGTGTCTCGTTCCCTTAACAATGAGCAGTTCTTC | CASSVSRSLNNEQFF | NA | TRBJ2-1 | TRBV18 | NA
TGTGCCAGCAGAAACCCACCGGGAAGGAACACTGAAGCTTTCTTT | CASRNPPGRNTEAFF | NA | TRBJ1-1 | TRBV6-5 | NA
TGTGCCAGCAGTTTAACAGGACGCAATCAGCCCCAGCATTTT | CASSLTGRNQPQHF | NA | TRBJ1-5 | TRBV6-5 | NA
TGTGCCAGCAGTTCCGACAGCTATGGCTACACCTTC | CASSSDSYGYTF | NA | TRBJ1-2 | TRBV6-5 | NA
TGTGCCAGTAGTATGGAGGGCGCCACCACTAACTATGGCTACACCTTC | CASSMEGATTNYGYTF | NA | TRBJ1-2 | TRBV19 | NA
TGTGCCAGCAGTGCGAGACAAATGAACACTGAAGCTTTCTTT | CASSARQMNTEAFF | NA | TRBJ1-1 | TRBV25-1 | NA
TGTGCCAGCTCCGACAGGGAGAACACTGAAGCTTTCTTT | CASSDRENTEAFF | TRBD1 | TRBJ1-1 | TRBV2 | NA
TGCGCCAGCAGCTTGGAACCCCGACAGGGACGGGGCGCAGATACGCAGTATTTT | CASSLEPRQGRGADTQYF | TRBD1 | TRBJ2-3 | TRBV5-1 | once
TGTGCCAGCAGCTTACGGGGGTCGGGTCAGCCCCAGCATTTT | CASSLRGSGQPQHF | NA | TRBJ1-5 | TRBV7-2 | NA
TGTGCCAGCAGCCTCAGTCAGGACACTGAAGCTTTCTTT | CASSLSQDTEAFF | NA | TRBJ1-1 | TRBV6-2/TRBV6-3 | NA
TGTGCCAGCTCACTCGCGGGGGGGCCGAGAGATACGCAGTATTTT | CASSLAGGPRDTQYF | TRBD2 | TRBJ2-3 | TRBV18 | once
TGTGCCAGTAGTATCAGACAGGGCGGTCTCGGCGAAAAACTGTTTTTT | CASSIRQGGLGEKLFF | TRBD1 | TRBJ1-4 | TRBV19 | NA
TGCGCCAGCAGCTTAGATCGAGGGGGCTCCTATAATTCACCCCTCCACTTT | CASSLDRGGSYNSPLHF | NA | TRBJ1-6 | TRBV5-1 | NA
TGTGCCTGGAGTGTACTTAGTTCGGGAGCTTTCTTT | CAWSVLSSGAFF | NA | TRBJ1-1 | TRBV30 | NA
TGTGCCACCAGCAGAGACCAAGACATGAACACTGAAGCTTTCTTT | CATSRDQDMNTEAFF | NA | TRBJ1-1 | TRBV15 | NA
TGTGCCAGCTCACCACTCACGGGACAGAACACTGAAGCTTTCTTT | CASSPLTGQNTEAFF | NA | TRBJ1-1 | TRBV18 | once
TGTGCCAGTAGTTTGGACAGGGGAGGGAACACTGAAGCTTTCTTT | CASSLDRGGNTEAFF | TRBD1 | TRBJ1-1 | TRBV19 | NA
TGTGCCAGTAGTAGACCACCTACAGTTCAGCCCCAGCATTTT | CASSRPPTVQPQHF | NA | TRBJ1-5 | TRBV19 | NA
TGTGCCAGCAGCGCCGGACTAGCGGGGGGGCCGTTCGAGACCCAGTACTTC | CASSAGLAGGPFETQYF | TRBD2 | TRBJ2-5 | TRBV5-4 | NA
TGTGCCAGCACCCTGACAGGGTTCTATGGCTACACCTTC | CASTLTGFYGYTF | TRBD1 | TRBJ1-2 | TRBV12-3/TRBV12-4 | NA
TGTGCCAGCAGCTGGCCGGGAGGGAAACTATATGGCTACACCTTC | CASSWPGGKLYGYTF | NA | TRBJ1-2 | TRBV5-8 | NA